This T cell receptor beta chain stems from a study of shared clonotypes between healthy human individuals. On the study more broadly: Each donor's CD4 naive and CD4 memory cells filled three plates apiece, CD8 naive two, and CD8 memory one.

On this clone: Its antigen is unknown.

Study results and caveats: Naive CD4 clonotypes overlapped across a handful of donors at approximately 5.3%. Clonotypes which were not shared had lower generation probabilities than clonotypes that all four donors shared.

CDR3 length equals 16 residues. Germline CDR1 reads MNHEY; CDR2 reads SMNVEV (reference sequence). After removal of 6 bases from V and 0 bases from J, the junction contained 5 bases not matched to a gene. Using immunoSEQ multiplex PCR, the repertoire was profiled, and TCRdb retains in-frame clones only, with some absent. Of 650,000 to 750,000 clones in the sample, more than 70% are singletons; the top ten hold around 2%. Sequenced sample: memory CD4+ T cells sorted from blood. Subset reported: CD45RA-negative fraction. The TCR comes from a woman aged 30 to 39 in good health. This chain uses TRBV27 with TRBJ1-5; the match to TRBD1 covers 10 bases. The CDR3 loop is CASRRQGAGSNQPQHF. The CDR3 region has the DNA TGTGCCAGCAGACGACAGGGGGCCGGTAGCAATCAGCCCCAGCATTTT.